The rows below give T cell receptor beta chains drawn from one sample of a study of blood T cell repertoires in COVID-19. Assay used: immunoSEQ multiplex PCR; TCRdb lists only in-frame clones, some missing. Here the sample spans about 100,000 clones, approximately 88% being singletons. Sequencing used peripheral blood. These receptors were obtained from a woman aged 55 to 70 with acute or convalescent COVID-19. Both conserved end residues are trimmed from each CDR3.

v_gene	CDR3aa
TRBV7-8	ASSLGPDRDEQY
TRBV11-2	ASRAIRDRGFYGYT
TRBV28	ASSLLAGMNTEAF
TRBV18	ASSPRAESYEQY
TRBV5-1	ASSLGREETQY
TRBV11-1	ASSRSRSGTDTQY
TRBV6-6	ASSYAVNTEAF
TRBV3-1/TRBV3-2	ASSQAGTSGRGEQF
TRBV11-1	ASSPSGPQETQY
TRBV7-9	ASSLASGSTDTQY
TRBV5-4	ASRLNIGQANQPQH
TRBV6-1	ASSEVGAAQPQH
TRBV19	ASSVMGTSGIKFYEQF
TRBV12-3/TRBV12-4	ASSSSSGQLY
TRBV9	ASSSPRDYSYNEQF
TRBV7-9	ASTLIPGGGLAGTNTDTQY
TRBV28	ASSAPRGRTYNEQF
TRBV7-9	ASSAGTLQPQH
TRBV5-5	ASNRGLINTEAF
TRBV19	ASSAAGTDTQY
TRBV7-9	ASSLGGSGGDTQY
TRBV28	ASSTYNEQF
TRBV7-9	ASSLSASYNEQF
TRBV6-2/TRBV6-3	ASSYRLAGGGNEQF
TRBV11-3	ASSKDRGYTEAF
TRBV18	ASSPLGGLETQY